The TCR beta chain under discussion was sequenced for a study of Ad26.COV2.S vaccination and SARS-CoV-2 variants. This clone was found once. This CDR3 has 12 residues. Per the germline V gene, CDR1 is MDHEN and CDR2 is SYDVKM. The V and J ends lost 6 bases and 13 bases, in that order; junction bases with no gene match: 6. Method: immunoSEQ multiplex PCR; TCRdb's copy keeps in-frame clones and lacks some. The sample yields about 330,000 clones, roughly 90% seen once. Regarding treatment: 15 to 20 received Ad26.COV2.S at low or high dose, single or two shots; 5 received placebo; per-sample allocation not given. It was on day 63 after the first vaccine or placebo injection that samples were taken.

Sequenced here: peripheral blood, sampled in a trial of Ad26.COV2.S vaccine versus placebo. This receptor was obtained from a person between 18 and 65 years old who received the Ad26.COV2.S COVID-19 vaccine or a placebo. The rearrangement links TRBV28 to TRBJ1-6, with 7 bases identical to TRBD1. This CDR3 reads CASRPTGDPLHF. CDR3 in DNA: TGTGCCAGCAGACCAACAGGGGATCCCCTCCACTTT.